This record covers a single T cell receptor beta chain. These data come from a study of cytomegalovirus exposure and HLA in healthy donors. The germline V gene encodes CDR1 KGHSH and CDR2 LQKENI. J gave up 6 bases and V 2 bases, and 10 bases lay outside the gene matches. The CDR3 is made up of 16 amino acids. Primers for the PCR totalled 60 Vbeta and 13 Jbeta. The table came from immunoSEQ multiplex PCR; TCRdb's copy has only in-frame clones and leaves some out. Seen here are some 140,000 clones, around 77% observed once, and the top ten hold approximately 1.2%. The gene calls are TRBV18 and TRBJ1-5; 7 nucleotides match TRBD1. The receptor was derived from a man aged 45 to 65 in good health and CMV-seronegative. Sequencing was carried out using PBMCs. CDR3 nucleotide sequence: TGTGCCAGCTCACCATCCCGGTACAGGGGATCTCAGCCCCAGCATTTT. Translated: CASSPSRYRGSQPQHF.